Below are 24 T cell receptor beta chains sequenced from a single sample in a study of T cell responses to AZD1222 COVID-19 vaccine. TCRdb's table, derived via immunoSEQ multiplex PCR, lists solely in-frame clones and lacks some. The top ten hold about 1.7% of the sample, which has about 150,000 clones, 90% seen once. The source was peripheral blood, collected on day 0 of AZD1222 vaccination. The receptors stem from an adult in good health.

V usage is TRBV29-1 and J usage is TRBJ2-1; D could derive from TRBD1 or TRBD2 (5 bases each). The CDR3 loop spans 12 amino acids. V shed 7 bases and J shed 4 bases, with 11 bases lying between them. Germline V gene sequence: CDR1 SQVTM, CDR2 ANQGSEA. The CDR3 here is CSAGGVYNEQFF. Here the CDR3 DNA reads TGCAGCGCTGGGGGAGTATACAATGAGCAGTTCTTC.

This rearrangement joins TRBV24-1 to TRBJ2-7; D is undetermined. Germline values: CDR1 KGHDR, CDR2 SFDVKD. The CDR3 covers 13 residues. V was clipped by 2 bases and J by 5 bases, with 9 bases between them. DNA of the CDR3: TGTGCCACCAGTGATTACTCGGGCCACGAGCAGTACTTC. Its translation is CATSDYSGHEQYF.

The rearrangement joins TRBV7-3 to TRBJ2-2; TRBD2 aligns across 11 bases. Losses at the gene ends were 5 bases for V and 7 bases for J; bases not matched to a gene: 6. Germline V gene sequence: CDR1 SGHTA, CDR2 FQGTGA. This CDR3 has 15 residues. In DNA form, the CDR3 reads TGTGCCAGCAGCCAACTAGCGGGAGAGGTCGGGGAGCTGTTTTTT. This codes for CASSQLAGEVGELFF.

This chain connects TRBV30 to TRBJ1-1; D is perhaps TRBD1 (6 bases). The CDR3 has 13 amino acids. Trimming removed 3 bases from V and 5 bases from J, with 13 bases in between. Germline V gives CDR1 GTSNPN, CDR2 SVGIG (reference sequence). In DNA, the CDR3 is TGTGCCTGGAGAACACAGGGAAATACTGAAGCTTTCTTT. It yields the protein CAWRTQGNTEAFF.

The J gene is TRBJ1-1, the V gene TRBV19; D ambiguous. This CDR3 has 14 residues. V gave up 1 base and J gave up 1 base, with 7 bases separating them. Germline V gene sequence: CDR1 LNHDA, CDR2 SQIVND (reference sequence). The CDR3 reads CASSIGYANTEAFF. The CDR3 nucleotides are TGTGCCAGTAGTATAGGGTACGCGAACACTGAAGCTTTCTTT.

As DNA, the CDR3 is TGTGCCAGCAGCCAAGAGGCGGGAAATGAGCAGTTCTTC. As protein: CASSQEAGNEQFF. This chain connects TRBV4-2 to TRBJ2-1; D might be TRBD2 (6 bases). Germline V gives CDR1 LGHNA, CDR2 YNFKEQ. The CDR3 contains 13 residues. V lost 0 bases, J lost 7 bases, and 7 bases lay in between.

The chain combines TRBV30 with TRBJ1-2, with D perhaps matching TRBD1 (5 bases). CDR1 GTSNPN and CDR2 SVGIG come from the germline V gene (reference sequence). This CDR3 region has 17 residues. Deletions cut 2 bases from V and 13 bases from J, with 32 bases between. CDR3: CAWSRLSKRQTEDLCTF. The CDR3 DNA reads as TGTGCCTGGAGTCGGTTGTCTAAAAGACAGACCGAGGACCTATGCACCTTC.

CDR3 DNA sequence: TGTGCCAGCATCAGGGGGCAGGGGAGATCGGGAAACACCATATATTTT. Its protein is CASIRGQGRSGNTIYF. J is TRBJ1-3 and V is TRBV7-9; 8 bases fit TRBD1. Germline V lookup: CDR1 SEHNR, CDR2 FQNEAQ (reference sequence). V lost 7 bases, J lost 4 bases, and 12 bases stayed unmatched. This CDR3 has 16 amino acids.

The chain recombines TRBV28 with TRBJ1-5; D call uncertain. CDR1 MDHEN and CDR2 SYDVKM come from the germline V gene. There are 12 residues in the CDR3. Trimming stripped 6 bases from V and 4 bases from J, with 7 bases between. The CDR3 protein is CASRPVNQPQHF. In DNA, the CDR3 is TGTGCCAGCAGGCCCGTTAATCAGCCCCAGCATTTT.

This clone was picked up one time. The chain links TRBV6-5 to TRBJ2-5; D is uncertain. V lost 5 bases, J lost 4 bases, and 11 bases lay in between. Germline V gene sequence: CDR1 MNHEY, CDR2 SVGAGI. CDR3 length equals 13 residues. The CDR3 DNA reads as TGTGCCAGCAGTCGTGACGGCTCAGAGACCCAGTACTTC. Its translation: CASSRDGSETQYF.

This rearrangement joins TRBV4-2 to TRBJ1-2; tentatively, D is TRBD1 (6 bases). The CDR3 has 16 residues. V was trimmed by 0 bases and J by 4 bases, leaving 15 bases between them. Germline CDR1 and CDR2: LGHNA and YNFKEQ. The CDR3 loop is CASSQEGAGDGYGYTF. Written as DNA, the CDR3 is TGTGCCAGCAGCCAAGAGGGGGCAGGGGACGGCTATGGCTACACCTTC.

As DNA, the CDR3 is TGTGCCAGCAGCTTATGGGGGATGGACCTCTATGGCTACACCTTC. This sequence encodes CASSLWGMDLYGYTF. The rearrangement joins TRBV7-9 to TRBJ1-2, with D possibly being TRBD1 (5 bases). This CDR3 is built from 15 residues. Germline CDR1 reads SEHNR; CDR2 reads FQNEAQ (reference sequence). V shed 2 bases and J shed 4 bases, with 14 bases lying between them.

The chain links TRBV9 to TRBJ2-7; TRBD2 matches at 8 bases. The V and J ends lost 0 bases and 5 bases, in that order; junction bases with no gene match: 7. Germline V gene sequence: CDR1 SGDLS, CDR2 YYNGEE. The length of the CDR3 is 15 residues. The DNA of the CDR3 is TGTGCCAGCAGCGTAGACTCGGGAGGGCCCCACGAGCAGTACTTC. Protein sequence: CASSVDSGGPHEQYF.

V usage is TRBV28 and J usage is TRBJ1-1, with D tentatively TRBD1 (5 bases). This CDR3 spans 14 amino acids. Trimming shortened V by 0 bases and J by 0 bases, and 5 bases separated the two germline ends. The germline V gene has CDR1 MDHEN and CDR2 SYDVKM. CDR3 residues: CASSLWDMNTEAFF. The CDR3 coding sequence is TGTGCCAGCAGTTTATGGGACATGAACACTGAAGCTTTCTTT.

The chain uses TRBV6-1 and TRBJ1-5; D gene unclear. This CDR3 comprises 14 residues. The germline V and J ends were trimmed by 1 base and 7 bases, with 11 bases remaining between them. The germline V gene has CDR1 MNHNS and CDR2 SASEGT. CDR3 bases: TGTGCCAGCAGTGAAGAACCCCGGGGACAGCCCCAGCATTTT. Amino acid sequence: CASSEEPRGQPQHF.

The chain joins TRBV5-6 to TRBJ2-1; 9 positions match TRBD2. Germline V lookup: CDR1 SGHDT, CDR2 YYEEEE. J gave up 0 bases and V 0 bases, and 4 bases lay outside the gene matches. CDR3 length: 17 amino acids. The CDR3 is CASSLGLAGISYNEQFF. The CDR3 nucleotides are TGTGCCAGCAGCTTGGGGCTAGCGGGGATCTCCTACAATGAGCAGTTCTTC.

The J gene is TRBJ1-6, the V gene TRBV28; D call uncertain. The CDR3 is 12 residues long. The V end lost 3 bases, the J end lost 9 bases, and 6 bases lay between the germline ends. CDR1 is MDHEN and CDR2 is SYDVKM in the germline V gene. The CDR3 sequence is CASSLGSSPLHF. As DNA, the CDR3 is TGTGCCAGCAGTTTGGGGAGTTCACCCCTCCACTTT. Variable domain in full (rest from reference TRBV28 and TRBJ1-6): DVKVTQSSRYLVKRTGEKVFLECVQDMDHENMFWYRQDPGLGLRLIYFSYDVKMKEKGDIPEGYSVSREKKERFSLILESASTNQTSMYLCASSLGSSPLHFGNGTRLTVT.

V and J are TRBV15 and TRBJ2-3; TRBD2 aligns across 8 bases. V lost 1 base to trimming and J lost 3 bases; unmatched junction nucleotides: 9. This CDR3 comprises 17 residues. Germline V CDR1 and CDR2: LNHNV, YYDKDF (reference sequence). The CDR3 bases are TGTGCCACCAGCAGAGGCTCCCTAGCGGGCTGGACAGATACGCAGTATTTT. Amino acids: CATSRGSLAGWTDTQYF.

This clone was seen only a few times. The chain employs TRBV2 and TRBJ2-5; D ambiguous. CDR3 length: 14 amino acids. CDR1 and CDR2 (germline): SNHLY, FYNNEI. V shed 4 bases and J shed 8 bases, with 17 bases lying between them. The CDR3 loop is CASSVGRSQETQYF. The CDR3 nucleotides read TGTGCCAGCAGTGTAGGACGAAGTCAGGAAACCCAGTACTTC.

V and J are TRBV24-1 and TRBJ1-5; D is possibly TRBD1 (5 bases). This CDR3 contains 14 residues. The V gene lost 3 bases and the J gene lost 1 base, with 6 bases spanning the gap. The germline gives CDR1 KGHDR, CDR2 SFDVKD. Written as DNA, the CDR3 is TGTGCCACCAGTGATCCAGGGAGCAATCAGCCCCAGCATTTT. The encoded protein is CATSDPGSNQPQHF.

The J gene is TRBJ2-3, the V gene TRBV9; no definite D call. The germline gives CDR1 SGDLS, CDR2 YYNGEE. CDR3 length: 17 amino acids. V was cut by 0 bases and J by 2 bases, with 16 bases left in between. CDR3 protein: CASSVGPSYRHTDTQYF. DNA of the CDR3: TGTGCCAGCAGCGTAGGCCCCTCCTATCGGCACACAGATACGCAGTATTTT.

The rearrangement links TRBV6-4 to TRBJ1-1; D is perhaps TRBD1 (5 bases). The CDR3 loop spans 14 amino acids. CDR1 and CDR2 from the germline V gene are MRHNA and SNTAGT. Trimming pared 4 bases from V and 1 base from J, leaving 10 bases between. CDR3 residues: CASSAWGGNTEAFF. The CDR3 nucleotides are TGTGCCAGCAGTGCGTGGGGCGGGAACACTGAAGCTTTCTTT.

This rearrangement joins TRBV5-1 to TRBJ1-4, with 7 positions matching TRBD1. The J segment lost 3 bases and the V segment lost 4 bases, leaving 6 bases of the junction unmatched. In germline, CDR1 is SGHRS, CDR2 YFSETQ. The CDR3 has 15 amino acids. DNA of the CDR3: TGCGCCAGCAGCAGAACAGGGGCCTCTAATGAAAAACTGTTTTTT. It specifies CASSRTGASNEKLFF.

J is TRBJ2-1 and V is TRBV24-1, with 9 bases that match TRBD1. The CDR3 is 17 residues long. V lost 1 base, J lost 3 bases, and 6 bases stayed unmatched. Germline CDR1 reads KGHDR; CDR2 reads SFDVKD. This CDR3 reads CATSDFRQGVLYNEQFF. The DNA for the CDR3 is TGTGCCACCAGTGATTTTCGACAGGGGGTTCTCTACAATGAGCAGTTCTTC.